These 24 T cell receptor beta chains originate from one sample sequenced in a study of cytomegalovirus exposure and HLA in healthy donors. TCRdb's table, derived via immunoSEQ multiplex PCR, lists solely in-frame clones and lacks some. The sample holds 110,000 or so clones, 88% seen once. The source material was PBMCs. The source is a young woman in good health and CMV-seronegative.

This clone was found a few times. The chain has TRBV6-5 and TRBJ2-3; 7 nucleotides align to TRBD1. This CDR3 spans 15 amino acids. Germline loops: CDR1 MNHEY, CDR2 SVGAGI. Germline trimming cut 6 bases from V and 0 bases from J; bases unmatched to any gene: 6. CDR3: CASRRQGYSTDTQYF. The CDR3 DNA follows: TGTGCCAGCAGAAGACAGGGCTATAGCACAGATACGCAGTATTTT.

V gene TRBV2 combines with J gene TRBJ2-5; 8 bases are shared with TRBD2. The CDR3 extends over 14 amino acids. V was pared by 6 bases and J by 5 bases, with 8 bases of the junction left unmatched. CDR1 and CDR2 from the germline V gene are SNHLY and FYNNEI. The CDR3: CASRRSGISETQYF. As DNA, the CDR3 is TGTGCCAGCAGGCGTAGCGGGATCTCGGAGACCCAGTACTTC. Drawing the rest from reference TRBV2 and TRBJ2-5, the complete variable domain is EPEVTQTPSHQVTQMGQEVILRCVPISNHLYFYWYRQILGQKVEFLVSFYNNEISEKSEIFDDQFSVERPDGSNFTLKIRSTKLEDSAMYFCASRRSGISETQYFGPGTRLLVL.

In this sample, this clone turned up once. The V and J genes are TRBV7-8 and TRBJ2-7, with 12 bases lining up with TRBD2. The CDR3 consists of 16 residues. J gave up 2 bases and V 3 bases, and 5 bases lay outside the gene matches. CDR1 and CDR2 from the germline V gene are SGHVS and FQNEAQ. The chain's CDR3 is CASSFGGLAGTYEQYF. As DNA, the CDR3 is TGTGCCAGCAGCTTTGGTGGACTAGCGGGGACCTACGAGCAGTACTTC. The entire variable domain, with the rest obtained from reference TRBV7-8 and TRBJ2-7, is as follows: GAGVSQSPRYKVAKRGQDVALRCDPISGHVSLFWYQQALGQGPEFLTYFQNEAQLDKSGLPSDRFFAERPEGSVSTLKIQRTQQEDSAVYLCASSFGGLAGTYEQYFGPGTRLTVT.

The gene calls are TRBV6-4 and TRBJ1-4, with unresolved D. The CDR3 runs to 12 residues. Germline values: CDR1 MRHNA, CDR2 SNTAGT. V was trimmed by 10 bases and J by 8 bases, leaving 14 bases between them. Here the CDR3 reads CAIFTLEEKLFF. CDR3 nucleotide sequence: TGTGCCATCTTCACCCTGGAGGAAAAACTGTTTTTT.

The chain carries TRBV7-6 and TRBJ2-5; 11 bases are a match to TRBD2. The V gene end was trimmed by 5 bases and the J gene end by 4 bases; junction bases not matched to a gene: 3. The germline V gene has CDR1 SGHVS and CDR2 FNYEAQ. The CDR3 is 14 residues long. This CDR3 reads CASSRSGGGETQYF. The DNA of the CDR3 is TGTGCCAGCAGCCGTAGCGGGGGGGGAGAGACCCAGTACTTC.

This chain links TRBV2 with TRBJ1-1; TRBD1 is a possible D gene (6 bases). Germline V gene sequence: CDR1 SNHLY, CDR2 FYNNEI. The CDR3 sequence is 15 residues long. V was cut by 6 bases and J by 2 bases, with 16 bases left in between. CDR3 bases: TGTGCCAGCAGCCTGTTGGGACACGTCAACACTGAAGCTTTCTTT. The encoded protein is CASSLLGHVNTEAFF.

In this sample, this clone turned up once. This sequence joins TRBV30 and TRBJ2-7, with 11 bases lining up with TRBD2. CDR1 GTSNPN and CDR2 SVGIG come from the germline V gene (reference sequence). This CDR3 is built from 14 residues. Germline trimming cut 5 bases from V and 5 bases from J; bases unmatched to any gene: 8. The CDR3 spells CAWCLAGGPHEQYF. In DNA form, the CDR3 reads TGTGCCTGGTGTTTAGCGGGAGGGCCCCACGAGCAGTACTTC.

CDR3 region: CAWSPTRTPGGGQPQHF. The CDR3 DNA sequence: TGTGCCTGGAGTCCTACCCGCACTCCAGGGGGCGGTCAGCCCCAGCATTTT. J is TRBJ1-5 and V is TRBV30, with 8 nucleotides matching TRBD1. The CDR3 has 17 amino acids. The junction had 15 bases not matched to a gene; V was cut back by 2 bases and J by 6 bases. The V gene's germline CDR1 is GTSNPN and CDR2 SVGIG (reference sequence). Full variable domain (rest looked up from reference TRBV30 and TRBJ1-5): SQTIHQWPATLVQPVGSPLSLECTVEGTSNPNLYWYRQAAGRGLQLLFYSVGIGQISSEVPQNLSASRPQDRQFILSSKKLLLSDSGFYLCAWSPTRTPGGGQPQHFGDGTRLSIL.

CDR3 DNA: TGCGCCAGCAGCCTCCCCCAGGGGACAGATACGCAGTATTTT. It codes for CASSLPQGTDTQYF. J is TRBJ2-3 and V is TRBV5-1, with a tentative D call TRBD1 (6 bases). The CDR3 length is 14 residues. The V end was cut by 4 bases, the J end by 3 bases, with 12 bases between. Germline V gene sequence: CDR1 SGHRS, CDR2 YFSETQ.

The chain employs TRBV7-2 and TRBJ2-7; D might be TRBD2 (5 bases). The germline CDR1 and CDR2 sequences are SGHTA and FQGNSA. CDR3 size: 17 residues. V was pared by 4 bases and J by 2 bases, with 21 bases between. Here the CDR3 reads CASSSNLVRVRTYEQYF. CDR3 DNA sequence: TGTGCCAGCAGCTCCAATTTGGTGAGGGTACGGACCTACGAGCAGTACTTC.

The chain has TRBV28 and TRBJ2-6; 7 positions agree with TRBD2. CDR1 is MDHEN, CDR2 SYDVKM, per germline. CDR3 length equals 17 residues. With V trimmed by 8 bases and J by 0 bases, 10 bases remained unmatched. The CDR3 region has the DNA TGTGCCAGCTCCCGCGGGGGTCAGCGCTCTGGGGCCAACGTCCTGACTTTC. Translation: CASSRGGQRSGANVLTF.

This sequence joins TRBV4-3 and TRBJ1-5, with a possible D match to TRBD1 (5 bases). Trimming cost V 4 bases and J 6 bases, with 13 bases left between them. The CDR3 is made up of 14 amino acids. Germline assignment: CDR1 LGHNA and CDR2 YSLEER. Here the CDR3 reads CASSPSGVGQPQHF. CDR3 DNA: TGCGCCAGCAGCCCATCGGGGGTTGGTCAGCCCCAGCATTTT.

The J gene is TRBJ1-2, the V gene TRBV15; D is undetermined. V was trimmed by 0 bases and J by 8 bases, leaving 16 bases between them. The length of the CDR3 is 15 residues. Germline V gene lookup returns CDR1 LNHNV and CDR2 YYDKDF (reference sequence). The CDR3 protein is CATSRDSGLEAGYTF. The CDR3 DNA reads TGTGCCACCAGCAGAGATTCAGGCTTGGAGGCCGGCTACACCTTC.

The gene calls are TRBV7-6 and TRBJ2-2, with D perhaps matching TRBD2 (5 bases). The CDR3 covers 14 residues. V lost 2 bases and J 6 bases, leaving 10 bases between the germline ends. Germline V lookup: CDR1 SGHVS, CDR2 FNYEAQ. CDR3 residues: CASSLMGVAGELFF. In DNA, the CDR3 is TGTGCCAGCAGCTTAATGGGAGTTGCCGGGGAGCTGTTTTTT.

The chain links TRBV11-2 to TRBJ2-2; D uncertain. Germline lookup yields CDR1 SGHAT and CDR2 FQNNGV. The CDR3 is 16 amino acids. Between the trimmed V and J ends, which lost 5 bases and 4 bases, there was a span of 17 bases. This chain's CDR3 is CASSRQLRRGTGELFF. CDR3 sequence (DNA): TGTGCCAGCAGCCGGCAGTTGAGGCGCGGCACCGGGGAGCTGTTTTTT. The full variable domain, completed using reference TRBV11-2 and TRBJ2-2, is EAGVAQSPRYKIIEKRQSVAFWCNPISGHATLYWYQQILGQGPKLLIQFQNNGVVDDSQLPKDRFSAERLKGVDSTLKIQPAKLEDSAVYLCASSRQLRRGTGELFFGEGSRLTVL.

V is TRBV9 and J is TRBJ2-5; TRBD1 might be the D (7 bases). V lost 3 bases to trimming and J lost 5 bases, with 20 bases between them. Germline V gives CDR1 SGDLS, CDR2 YYNGEE. CDR3 length: 16 residues. The chain's CDR3 is CASSEGGGQAGETQYF. In nucleotides, the CDR3 is TGTGCCAGCAGCGAGGGGGGTGGACAGGCGGGGGAGACCCAGTACTTC.

The chain has TRBV6-1 and TRBJ2-5; D may be TRBD2 (5 bases). V gave up 4 bases and J gave up 5 bases, with 11 bases separating them. Germline values: CDR1 MNHNS, CDR2 SASEGT. This CDR3 has 13 amino acids. The CDR3 spells CASSADGKETQYF. The CDR3, as DNA: TGTGCCAGCAGTGCCGACGGGAAGGAGACCCAGTACTTC.

The V call is TRBV10-3, the J call TRBJ2-7, with 8 bases aligning to TRBD1. Germline values: CDR1 ENHRY, CDR2 SYGVKD. The CDR3 has 14 residues. Trimming took 7 bases from V and 3 from J; bases not matched to a gene: 8. In DNA, the CDR3 is TGTGCCATCAAAAAAGGACAGGGCCTCTACGAGCAGTACTTC. The encoded protein is CAIKKGQGLYEQYF.

The rearrangement joins TRBV7-8 to TRBJ2-2, with TRBD2 identical over 12 bases. The ends lost 8 bases at V and 7 bases at J; junction bases unmatched: 2. The germline V gene encodes CDR1 SGHVS and CDR2 FQNEAQ. CDR3 length: 13 residues. The CDR3 DNA follows: TGTGCCAGCCTAGCGGGGGGGCACGGGGAGCTGTTTTTT. Residues: CASLAGGHGELFF.

The chain recombines TRBV5-4 with TRBJ2-5; maybe TRBD2 (5 bases). The germline gives CDR1 SGHNT, CDR2 YYREEE (reference sequence). This CDR3 comprises 14 residues. V lost 5 bases to trimming and J lost 2 bases, with 13 bases between them. CDR3 coding DNA: TGTGCCAGCAGTCTACGGGGTTTTCAAGAGACCCAGTACTTC. Protein: CASSLRGFQETQYF.

This clone was detected only a few times. The J gene is TRBJ2-7, the V gene TRBV2; possibly TRBD1 for D (6 bases). Trimming shortened V by 6 bases and J by 2 bases, and 11 bases separated the two germline ends. The CDR3 has 13 residues. Germline V lookup: CDR1 SNHLY, CDR2 FYNNEI. The DNA for the CDR3 is TGTGCCAGCAGGGGCGGACAGACCTACGAGCAGTACTTC. It encodes CASRGGQTYEQYF.

The chain combines TRBV18 with TRBJ2-7; 7 bases agree with TRBD2. V shed 0 bases and J 1 base; nucleotides not matched to a gene: 0. This CDR3 comprises 14 residues. The germline V gene encodes CDR1 KGHSH and CDR2 LQKENI. CDR3 coding DNA: TGTGCCAGCTCACCACCGGGGGGGTCCTACGAGCAGTACTTC. Translating it yields CASSPPGGSYEQYF.

The chain has TRBV9 and TRBJ2-3; TRBD2 agrees at 9 bases. V shed 0 bases, J shed 4 bases, and the junction held 6 bases outside the gene matches. The CDR3 contains 16 residues. Germline CDR1 is SGDLS and CDR2 is YYNGEE. The CDR3: CASSVDGGGAPDTQYF. The CDR3 DNA reads TGTGCCAGCAGCGTAGACGGCGGGGGGGCCCCAGATACGCAGTATTTT.

The J gene is TRBJ2-7, the V gene TRBV2, with 12 bases fitting TRBD1. Germline assignment: CDR1 SNHLY and CDR2 FYNNEI. The CDR3 totals 14 residues. V trimming: 4 bases; J trimming: 6 bases; junction bases outside the gene matches: 4. CDR3 sequence reads: CASSVGQGASEQYF. CDR3 in DNA: TGTGCCAGCAGTGTGGGACAGGGGGCAAGCGAGCAGTACTTC.